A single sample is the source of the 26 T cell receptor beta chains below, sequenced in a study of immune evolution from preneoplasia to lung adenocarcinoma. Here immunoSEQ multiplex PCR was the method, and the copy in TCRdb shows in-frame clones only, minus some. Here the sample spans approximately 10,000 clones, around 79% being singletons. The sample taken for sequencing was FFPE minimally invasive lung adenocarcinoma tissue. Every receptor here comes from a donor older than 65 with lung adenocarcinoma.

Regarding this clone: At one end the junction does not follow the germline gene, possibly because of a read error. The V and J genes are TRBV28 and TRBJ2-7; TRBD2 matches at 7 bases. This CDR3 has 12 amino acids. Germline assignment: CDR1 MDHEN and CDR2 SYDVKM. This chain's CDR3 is CASSFERREPYF. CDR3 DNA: TGTGCCAGCAGTTTTGAGCGGCGGGAGCCGTACTTC.

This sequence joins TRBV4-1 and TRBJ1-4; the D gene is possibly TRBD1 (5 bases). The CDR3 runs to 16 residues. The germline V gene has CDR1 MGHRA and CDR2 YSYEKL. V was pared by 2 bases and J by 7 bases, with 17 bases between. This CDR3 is CASSQLTGGSSEKLFF. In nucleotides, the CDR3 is TGCGCCAGCAGCCAACTCACGGGGGGTAGTAGTGAAAAACTGTTTTTT.

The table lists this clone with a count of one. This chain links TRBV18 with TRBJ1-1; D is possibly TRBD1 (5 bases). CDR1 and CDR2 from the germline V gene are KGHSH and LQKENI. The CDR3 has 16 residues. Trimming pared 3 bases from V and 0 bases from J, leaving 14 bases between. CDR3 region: CASSPFSRGMNTEAFF. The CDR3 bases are TGTGCCAGCTCACCTTTTAGTCGGGGCATGAACACTGAAGCTTTCTTT. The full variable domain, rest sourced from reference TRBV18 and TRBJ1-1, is NAGVMQNPRHLVRRRGQEARLRCSPMKGHSHVYWYRQLPEEGLKFMVYLQKENIIDESGMPKERFSAEFPKEGPSILRIQQVVRGDSAAYFCASSPFSRGMNTEAFFGQGTRLTVV.

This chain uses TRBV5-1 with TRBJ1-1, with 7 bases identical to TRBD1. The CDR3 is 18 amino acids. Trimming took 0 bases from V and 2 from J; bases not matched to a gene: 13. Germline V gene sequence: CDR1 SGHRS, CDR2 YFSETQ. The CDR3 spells CASSLVVGVSGGNTEAFF. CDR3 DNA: TGCGCCAGCAGCTTGGTGGTCGGTGTATCAGGGGGAAACACTGAAGCTTTCTTT.

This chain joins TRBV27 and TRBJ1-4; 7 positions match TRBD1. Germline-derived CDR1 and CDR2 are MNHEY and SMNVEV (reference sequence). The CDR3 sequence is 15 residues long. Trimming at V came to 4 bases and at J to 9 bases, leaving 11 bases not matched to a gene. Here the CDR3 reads CASSYPDREGKKLFF. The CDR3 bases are TGTGCCAGCAGTTACCCCGACAGGGAGGGAAAAAAACTGTTTTTT.

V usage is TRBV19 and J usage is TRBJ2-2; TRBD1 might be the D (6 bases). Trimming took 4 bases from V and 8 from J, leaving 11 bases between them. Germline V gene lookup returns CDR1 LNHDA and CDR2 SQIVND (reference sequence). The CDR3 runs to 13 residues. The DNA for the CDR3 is TGTGCCAGTAGTAAACAGGGACAAGGGGAGCTGTTTTTT. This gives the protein CASSKQGQGELFF. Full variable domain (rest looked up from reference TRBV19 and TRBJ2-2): DGGITQSPKYLFRKEGQNVTLSCEQNLNHDAMYWYRQDPGQGLRLIYYSQIVNDFQKGDIAEGYSVSREKKESFPLTVTSAQKNPTAFYLCASSKQGQGELFFGEGSRLTVL.

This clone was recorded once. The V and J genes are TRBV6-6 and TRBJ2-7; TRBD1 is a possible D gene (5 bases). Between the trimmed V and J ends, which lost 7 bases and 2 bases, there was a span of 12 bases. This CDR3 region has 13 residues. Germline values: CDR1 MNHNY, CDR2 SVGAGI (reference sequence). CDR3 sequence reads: CASTRTPPYEQYF. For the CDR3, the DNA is TGTGCCAGCACCAGGACACCGCCCTACGAGCAGTACTTC.

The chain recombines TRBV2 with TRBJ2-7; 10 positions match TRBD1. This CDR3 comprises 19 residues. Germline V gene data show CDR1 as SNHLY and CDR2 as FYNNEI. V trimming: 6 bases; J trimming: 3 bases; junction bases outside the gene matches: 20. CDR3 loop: CASRPRQGAAGLGLYEQYF. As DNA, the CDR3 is TGTGCCAGCAGGCCTCGACAGGGGGCAGCAGGACTAGGGCTCTACGAGCAGTACTTC.

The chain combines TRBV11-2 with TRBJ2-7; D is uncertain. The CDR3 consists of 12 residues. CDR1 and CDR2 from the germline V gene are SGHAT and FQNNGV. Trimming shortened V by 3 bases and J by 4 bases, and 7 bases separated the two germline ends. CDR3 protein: CASSLTIYEQYF. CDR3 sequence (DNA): TGTGCCAGCAGCTTGACGATTTACGAGCAGTACTTC.

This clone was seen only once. The DNA of the CDR3 is TGTGCCAGCAGCTTAGACCAGGGGCTGGGTGGCTACACCTTC. Protein sequence: CASSLDQGLGGYTF. The chain has TRBV5-4 and TRBJ1-2; D perhaps matches TRBD1 (6 bases). The ends were cut back, 2 bases at V and 7 bases at J, with 15 bases in the middle. The CDR3 consists of 14 residues. Germline-derived CDR1 and CDR2 are SGHNT and YYREEE (reference sequence).

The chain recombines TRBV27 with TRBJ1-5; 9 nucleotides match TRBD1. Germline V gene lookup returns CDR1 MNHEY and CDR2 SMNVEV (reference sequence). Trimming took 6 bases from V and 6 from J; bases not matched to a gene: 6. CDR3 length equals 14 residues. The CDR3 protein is CASSVRQGGQPQHF. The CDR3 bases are TGTGCCAGCAGCGTTCGACAGGGGGGTCAGCCCCAGCATTTT.

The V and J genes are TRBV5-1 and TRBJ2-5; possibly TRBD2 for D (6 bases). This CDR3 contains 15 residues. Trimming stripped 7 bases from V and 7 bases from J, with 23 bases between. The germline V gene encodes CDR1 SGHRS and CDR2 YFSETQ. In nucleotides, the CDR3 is TGCGCCAGCCGAAATATAGTCGGTCCCGGGGGGACCCAGTACTTC. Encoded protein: CASRNIVGPGGTQYF.

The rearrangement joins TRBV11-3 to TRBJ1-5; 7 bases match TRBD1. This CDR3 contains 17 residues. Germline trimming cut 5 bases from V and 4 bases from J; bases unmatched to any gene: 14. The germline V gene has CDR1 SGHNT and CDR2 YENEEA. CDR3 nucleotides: TGTGCCAGCAGCCATCCCAGGGGGGCAGGGGGAAATCAGCCCCAGCATTTT. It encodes CASSHPRGAGGNQPQHF.

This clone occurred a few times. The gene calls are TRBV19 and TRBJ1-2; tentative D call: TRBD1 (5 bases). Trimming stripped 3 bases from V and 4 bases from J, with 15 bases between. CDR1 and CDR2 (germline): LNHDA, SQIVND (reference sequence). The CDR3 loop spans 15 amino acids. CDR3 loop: CASSIPDRGSYGYTF. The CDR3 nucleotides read TGTGCCAGTAGTATCCCCGACAGAGGCAGCTATGGCTACACCTTC.

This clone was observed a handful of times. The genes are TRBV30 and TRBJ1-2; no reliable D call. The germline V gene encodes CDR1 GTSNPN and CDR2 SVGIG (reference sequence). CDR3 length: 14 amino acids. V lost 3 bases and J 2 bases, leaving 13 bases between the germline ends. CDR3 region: CAWSADSGNYGYTF. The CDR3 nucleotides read TGTGCCTGGAGCGCTGATTCTGGGAACTATGGCTACACCTTC. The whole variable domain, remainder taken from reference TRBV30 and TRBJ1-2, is SQTIHQWPATLVQPVGSPLSLECTVEGTSNPNLYWYRQAAGRGLQLLFYSVGIGQISSEVPQNLSASRPQDRQFILSSKKLLLSDSGFYLCAWSADSGNYGYTFGSGTRLTVV.

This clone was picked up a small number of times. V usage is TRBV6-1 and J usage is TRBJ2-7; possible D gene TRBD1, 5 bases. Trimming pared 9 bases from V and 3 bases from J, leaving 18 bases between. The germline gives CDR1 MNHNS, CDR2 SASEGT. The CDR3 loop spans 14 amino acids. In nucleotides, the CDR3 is TGTGCCAGTTCCCAGGGCATTGGTATCTACGAGCAGTACTTC. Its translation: CASSQGIGIYEQYF.

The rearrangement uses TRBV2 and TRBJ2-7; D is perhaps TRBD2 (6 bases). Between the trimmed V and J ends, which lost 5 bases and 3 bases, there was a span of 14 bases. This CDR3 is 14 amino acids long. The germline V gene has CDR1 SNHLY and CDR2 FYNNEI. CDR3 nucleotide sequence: TGTGCCAGCAGTCACCGGGGGAATAACTACGAGCAGTACTTC. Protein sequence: CASSHRGNNYEQYF. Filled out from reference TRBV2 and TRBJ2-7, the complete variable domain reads EPEVTQTPSHQVTQMGQEVILRCVPISNHLYFYWYRQILGQKVEFLVSFYNNEISEKSEIFDDQFSVERPDGSNFTLKIRSTKLEDSAMYFCASSHRGNNYEQYFGPGTRLTVT.

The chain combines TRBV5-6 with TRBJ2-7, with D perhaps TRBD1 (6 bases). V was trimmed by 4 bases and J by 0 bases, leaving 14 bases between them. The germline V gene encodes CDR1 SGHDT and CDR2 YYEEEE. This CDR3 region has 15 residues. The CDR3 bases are TGTGCCAGCAGCCTATGGGGGCAGAGCTCCTACGAGCAGTACTTC. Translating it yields CASSLWGQSSYEQYF.

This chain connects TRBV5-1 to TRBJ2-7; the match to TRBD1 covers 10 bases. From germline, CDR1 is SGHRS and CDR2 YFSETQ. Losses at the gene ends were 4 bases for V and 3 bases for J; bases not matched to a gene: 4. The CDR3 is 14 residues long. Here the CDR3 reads CASSVRDRGYEQYF. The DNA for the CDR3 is TGCGCCAGCAGCGTAAGGGACAGGGGCTACGAGCAGTACTTC.

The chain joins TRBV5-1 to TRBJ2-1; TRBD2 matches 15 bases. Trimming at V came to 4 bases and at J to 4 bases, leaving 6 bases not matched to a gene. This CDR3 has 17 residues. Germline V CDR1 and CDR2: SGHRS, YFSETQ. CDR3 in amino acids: CASSNGLAGGPYNEQFF. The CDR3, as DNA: TGCGCCAGCAGCAACGGACTAGCGGGAGGGCCTTACAATGAGCAGTTCTTC.

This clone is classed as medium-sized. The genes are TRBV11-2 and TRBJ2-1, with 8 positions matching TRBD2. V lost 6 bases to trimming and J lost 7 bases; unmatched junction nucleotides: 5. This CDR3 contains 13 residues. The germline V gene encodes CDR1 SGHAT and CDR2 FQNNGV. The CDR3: CASSFTSGNEQFF. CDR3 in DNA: TGTGCCAGCAGTTTTACTAGCGGTAATGAGCAGTTCTTC.

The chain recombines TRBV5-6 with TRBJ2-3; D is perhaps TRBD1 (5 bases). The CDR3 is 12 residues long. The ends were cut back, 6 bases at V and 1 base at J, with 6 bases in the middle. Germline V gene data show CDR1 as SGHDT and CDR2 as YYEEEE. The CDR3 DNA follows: TGTGCCAGCACAGGGCGCACAGATACGCAGTATTTT. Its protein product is CASTGRTDTQYF.

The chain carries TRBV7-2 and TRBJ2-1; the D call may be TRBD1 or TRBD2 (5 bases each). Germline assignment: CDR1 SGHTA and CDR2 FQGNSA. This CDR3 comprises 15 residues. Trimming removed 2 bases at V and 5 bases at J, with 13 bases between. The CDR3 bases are TGTGCCAGCAGCTTAATTTGGGGGAGTAACAATGAGCAGTTCTTC. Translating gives CASSLIWGSNNEQFF.

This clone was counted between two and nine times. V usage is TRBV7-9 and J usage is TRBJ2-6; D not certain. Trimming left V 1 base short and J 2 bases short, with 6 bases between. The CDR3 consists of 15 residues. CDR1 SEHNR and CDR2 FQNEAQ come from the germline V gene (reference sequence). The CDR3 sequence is CASSLVGTGANVLTF. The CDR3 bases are TGTGCCAGCAGCTTAGTAGGGACTGGGGCCAACGTCCTGACTTTC.

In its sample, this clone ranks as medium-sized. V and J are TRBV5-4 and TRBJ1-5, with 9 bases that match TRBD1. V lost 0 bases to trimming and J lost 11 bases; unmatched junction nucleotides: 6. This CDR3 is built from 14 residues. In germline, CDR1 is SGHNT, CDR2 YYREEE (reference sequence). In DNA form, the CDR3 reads TGTGCCAGCAGCTTGGACAGGGGGCAGGAGACCCAGCATTTT. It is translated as CASSLDRGQETQHF.

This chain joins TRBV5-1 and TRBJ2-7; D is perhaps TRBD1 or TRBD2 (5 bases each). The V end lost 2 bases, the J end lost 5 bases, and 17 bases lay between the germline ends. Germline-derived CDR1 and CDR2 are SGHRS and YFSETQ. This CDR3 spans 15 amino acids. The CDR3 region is CASSFGDGLWNEQYF. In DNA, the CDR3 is TGCGCCAGCAGCTTCGGGGACGGCCTCTGGAACGAGCAGTACTTC.